Listed below are T cell receptor beta chains from one sample, sequenced in a study of cytomegalovirus exposure and HLA in healthy donors. Only in-frame clones appear in the TCRdb table, and some are missing; sequencing was by immunoSEQ multiplex PCR. The repertoire has 200,000 or so clones, around four fifths of them found once; the top ten carry 6.5%. The sequenced material came from PBMCs. These receptor sequences come from a woman aged 50 to 60 in good health and CMV-seropositive. CDR3s include the opening cysteine and the closing phenylalanine or tryptophan. The D gene is left open where the match is weak. For some rows the clone size is stated as once, few or many, or as a class when expanded; others skip it.

size: once; J: TRBJ1-2; D: NA; V: TRBV28; DNA: TGTGCCAGCATTTTAGCAGGCCGGGGAAGGGGCTACACCTTC; CDR3: CASILAGRGRGYTF
size: NA; J: TRBJ2-7; D: NA; V: TRBV28; DNA: TGTGCCAGCAGTTTAGGACAGAGCTCCTACGAGCAGTACTTC; CDR3: CASSLGQSSYEQYF
size: NA; J: TRBJ2-4; D: TRBD1; V: TRBV9; DNA: TGTGCCAGCAGCGTAGGGGCAGGGGGCGGTGACAGTCAGTACTTC; CDR3: CASSVGAGGGDSQYF
size: NA; J: TRBJ1-5; D: NA; V: TRBV25-1; DNA: TGTGCCAGCAGTTACAGGGTGAACCAGCCCCAGCATTTT; CDR3: CASSYRVNQPQHF
size: NA; J: TRBJ1-5; D: NA; V: TRBV11-2; DNA: TGTGCCAGCAGCCGACTTGCGGGTCTGAGTCAGCCCCAGCATTTT; CDR3: CASSRLAGLSQPQHF
size: NA; J: TRBJ1-3; D: TRBD1; V: TRBV27; DNA: TGTGCCAGCAGTTTAGTATCCCCCCAGGGGGAATTGAACACCATATATTTT; CDR3: CASSLVSPQGELNTIYF
size: NA; J: TRBJ2-7; D: TRBD1; V: TRBV7-2; DNA: TGTGCCAGCAGCAATAGGGACAGGACCTACGAGCAGTACTTC; CDR3: CASSNRDRTYEQYF
size: NA; J: TRBJ2-7; D: TRBD2; V: TRBV7-9; DNA: TGTTCCAGCAGCCGGGGGACTAGCGGCACCTACGAGCAGTACTTC; CDR3: CSSSRGTSGTYEQYF
size: NA; J: TRBJ2-7; D: NA; V: TRBV2; DNA: TGTGCCAGCAGTGAACCAGGCCTTTACGAGCAGTACTTC; CDR3: CASSEPGLYEQYF
size: NA; J: TRBJ2-1; D: TRBD2; V: TRBV11-2; DNA: TGTGCCAGCAGCTTAGGATTCGTAGCGGGAGGGCTTGATGAGCAGTTCTTC; CDR3: CASSLGFVAGGLDEQFF
size: NA; J: TRBJ1-2; D: NA; V: TRBV25-1; DNA: TGTGCCAGCAGTGAATCTACAGGGTCAAATGGCTACACCTTC; CDR3: CASSESTGSNGYTF
size: NA; J: TRBJ2-7; D: TRBD2; V: TRBV7-9; DNA: TGTTCCAGCAGCTCCACGGGACTAGCGGGGGCCCGTCGGGACTTC; CDR3: CSSSSTGLAGARRDF
size: NA; J: TRBJ1-5; D: NA; V: TRBV19; DNA: TGTGCCAGTAGCCTCCAGGGGAATCGCAATCAGCCCCAGCATTTT; CDR3: CASSLQGNRNQPQHF
size: NA; J: TRBJ2-1; D: NA; V: TRBV7-2; DNA: TGTGCCAGCAGCTTCCCCAGAACCGCCTACAATGAGCAGTTCTTC; CDR3: CASSFPRTAYNEQFF
size: NA; J: TRBJ1-1; D: NA; V: TRBV6-1; DNA: TGTGCCAGCAGACAGGGCGCGGACACTGAAGCTTTCTTT; CDR3: CASRQGADTEAFF
size: once; J: TRBJ2-3; D: NA; V: TRBV6-1; DNA: TGTGCCAGCAGGAGGGGGGGGGCCCTGACAGATACGCAGTATTTT; CDR3: CASRRGGALTDTQYF
size: few; J: TRBJ2-7; D: NA; V: TRBV28; DNA: TGTGCCAGCAGTTTACCCGGCTACGAGCAGTACTTC; CDR3: CASSLPGYEQYF
size: NA; J: TRBJ2-5; D: TRBD2; V: TRBV5-4; DNA: TGTGCCAGCAGCTTGGCAAGGACTAGTGGAGAGACCCAGTACTTC; CDR3: CASSLARTSGETQYF
size: once; J: TRBJ2-1; D: TRBD1; V: TRBV19; DNA: TGTGCCAGTAGTACCCGGACAGGGGACGATGAGCAGTTCTTC; CDR3: CASSTRTGDDEQFF
size: NA; J: TRBJ2-2; D: NA; V: TRBV6-4; DNA: TGTGCCAGCAGACCTAACGGGAACACCGGGGAGCTGTTTTTT; CDR3: CASRPNGNTGELFF
size: NA; J: TRBJ2-2; D: TRBD1; V: TRBV2; DNA: TGTGCCAGCAGTGGACAGGGTTTAATCGGGGAGCTGTTTTTT; CDR3: CASSGQGLIGELFF
size: NA; J: TRBJ1-6; D: TRBD1; V: TRBV7-9; DNA: TGTTCCAGCAGCCGTGGGACAGGGTACAATTCACCCCTCCACTTT; CDR3: CSSSRGTGYNSPLHF
size: once; J: TRBJ2-4; D: NA; V: TRBV30; DNA: TGTGCCTGGAGTGTAGGGGTGGGCATTCAGTACTTC; CDR3: CAWSVGVGIQYF
size: few; J: TRBJ1-2; D: NA; V: TRBV28; DNA: TGTGCCAGCAGTTTAGAACAGCCTAACTATGGCTACACCTTC; CDR3: CASSLEQPNYGYTF
size: few; J: TRBJ2-2; D: TRBD1; V: TRBV5-1; DNA: TGCGCCAGCAGCAACCGGACAGGGGGCTCCGGGGAGCTGTTTTTT; CDR3: CASSNRTGGSGELFF
size: few; J: TRBJ2-2; D: TRBD2; V: TRBV18; DNA: TGTGCCAGCTCATCGTTATTCGGTAGCGGGAGGAACACCGGGGAGCTGTTTTTT; CDR3: CASSSLFGSGRNTGELFF
size: few; J: TRBJ2-7; D: NA; V: TRBV7-2; DNA: TGTGCCAGCAGAACTAGGGGGTGGAGTGCCCCCTACGAGCAGTACTTC; CDR3: CASRTRGWSAPYEQYF
size: NA; J: TRBJ2-7; D: TRBD1; V: TRBV29-1; DNA: TGCAGCGTGGGACAGGGTACCGACGAGCAGTACTTC; CDR3: CSVGQGTDEQYF
size: NA; J: TRBJ1-1; D: NA; V: TRBV6-6; DNA: TGTGCCAGCGGTTATCCAGGGGTTCGCACTGAAGCTTTCTTT; CDR3: CASGYPGVRTEAFF
size: NA; J: TRBJ2-4; D: NA; V: TRBV2; DNA: TGTGCCAGCAGTGAGAGCCTTCTAGCCAAAAACATTCAGTACTTC; CDR3: CASSESLLAKNIQYF
size: NA; J: TRBJ2-6; D: NA; V: TRBV21-1; DNA: TGTGCCAGCAGCATCCCCTCCGGGACAGGGGGAAAGTCTGGGGCCAACGTCCTGACTTTC; CDR3: CASSIPSGTGGKSGANVLTF
size: NA; J: TRBJ1-4; D: TRBD1; V: TRBV27; DNA: TGTGCCAGCAGTTGGCGACAGGGGGCGGGGGCTGAAAAACTGTTTTTT; CDR3: CASSWRQGAGAEKLFF